This TCR beta chain was recorded in a study of T cell responses to AZD1222 COVID-19 vaccine. In the study overall: Second doses that came at about 4 or about 12 weeks were put together. General observations from the study: An increase in Spike-specific TCR breadth and depth was observed after two AZD1222 doses. Donors, mostly white British, included more females; clonal diversity was possibly underestimated.

On this clone: Its cognate antigen is unknown.

Using immunoSEQ multiplex PCR, the repertoire was profiled, and TCRdb retains in-frame clones only, with some absent. This table holds 130,000 to 150,000 clones, about 91% found once. Sequences were derived from peripheral blood, sampled on day 0 of AZD1222 vaccination. The receptor was isolated from an adult in good health.

The CDR3 nucleotides are TGTGCCAGCAGTTCCAGGGGGGGCACAGATACGCAGTATTTT. Translation: CASSSRGGTDTQYF. The V call is TRBV6-2 or TRBV6-3, the J call TRBJ2-3, with D possibly TRBD1 on 7 matching bases. Germline assignment: CDR1 MNHEY and CDR2 SVGEGT. Trimming took 4 bases from V and 1 from J, leaving 9 bases between them. There are 14 residues in the CDR3.